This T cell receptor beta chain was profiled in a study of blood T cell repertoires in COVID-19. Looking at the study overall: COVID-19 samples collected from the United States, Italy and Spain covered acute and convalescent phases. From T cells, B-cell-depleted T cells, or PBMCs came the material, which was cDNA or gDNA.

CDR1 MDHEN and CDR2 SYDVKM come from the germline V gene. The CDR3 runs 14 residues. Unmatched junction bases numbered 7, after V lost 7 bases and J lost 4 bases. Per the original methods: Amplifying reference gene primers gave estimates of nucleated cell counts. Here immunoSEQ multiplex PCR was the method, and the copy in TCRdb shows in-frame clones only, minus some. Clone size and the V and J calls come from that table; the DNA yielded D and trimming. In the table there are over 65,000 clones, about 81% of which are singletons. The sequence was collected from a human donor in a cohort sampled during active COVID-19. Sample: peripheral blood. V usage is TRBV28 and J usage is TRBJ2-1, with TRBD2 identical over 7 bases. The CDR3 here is CASTLGGSYNEQFF. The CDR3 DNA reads TGTGCCAGCACACTTGGCGGGAGTTACAATGAGCAGTTCTTC.